This T cell receptor (beta chain) was retrieved from a study of beta chain features in type 1 diabetes. General observations from the study: In type 1 diabetes patients, VDJ junctions had fewer insertions; deletions at these junctions were more frequent.

This clone was counted a few times. Its antigen is not identified. The authors reverse transcribed all of the isolated RNA, so sequencing captured expressed TCRB transcripts. The method was immunoSEQ multiplex PCR; TCRdb's version includes in-frame clones alone and lacks a portion of them. This table holds more than 150,000 clones, 11% found once. This CDR3 has 13 residues. Trimming removed 6 bases from V and 1 base from J, with 12 bases in between. Germline V CDR1 and CDR2: SQVTM, ANQGSEA. This sequence joins TRBV29-1 and TRBJ1-1; weak D call: TRBD1 (6 bases). The source is a man younger than 30 in good health. The sequenced material came from central memory CD4+ T cells from blood. The CDR3 region is CSVGDRRNTEAFF. CDR3 in DNA: TGCAGCGTCGGCGACAGGCGGAACACTGAAGCTTTCTTT.